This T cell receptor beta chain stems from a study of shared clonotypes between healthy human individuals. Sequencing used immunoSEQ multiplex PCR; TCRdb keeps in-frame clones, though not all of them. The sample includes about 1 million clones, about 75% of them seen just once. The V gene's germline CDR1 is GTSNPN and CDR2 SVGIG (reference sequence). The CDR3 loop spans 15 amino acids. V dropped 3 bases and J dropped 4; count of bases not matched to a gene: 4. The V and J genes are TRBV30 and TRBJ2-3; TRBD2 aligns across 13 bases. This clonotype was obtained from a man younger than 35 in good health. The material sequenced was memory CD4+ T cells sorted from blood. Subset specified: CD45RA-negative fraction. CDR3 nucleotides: TGTGCCTGGAGAGGGGGACTAGCGGGATCAGATACGCAGTATTTT. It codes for CAWRGGLAGSDTQYF.